This T cell receptor beta chain is from a study of T cells in Graves' hyperthyroidism and ophthalmopathy. Overall study context: Peripheral blood collection took place at initial diagnosis, before any treatment. Points from the study as a whole: Expanded thyroid clonotypes (above 0.001) were mostly also found in blood.

The V gene's germline CDR1 is SGHNT and CDR2 YYREEE (reference sequence). Unmatched junction bases numbered 8, after V lost 4 bases and J lost 6 bases. This CDR3 spans 14 amino acids. Details on this clonotype: Its antigen is not identified.

Researchers took RNA transcripts and amplified the TCR beta CDR3 regions from them. The TCR CDR3 was amplified in a first-round RT-PCR using the HTBI primer set. TCRdb analysed the multiplex PCR reads with MiXCR anew, one entry per CDR3 protein. The data hold 550,000 to 600,000 distinct CDR3 sequences, with approximately 14% observed a single time. The sequence was collected from a young woman with Graves' ophthalmopathy. V gene TRBV5-4 combines with J gene TRBJ2-7, with 9 bases that match TRBD2. The sample consisted of blood. The CDR3 spells CASSLIGAGGEQYF. The DNA for the CDR3 is TGTGCCAGCAGCCTGATCGGAGCGGGAGGCGAGCAGTACTTC.